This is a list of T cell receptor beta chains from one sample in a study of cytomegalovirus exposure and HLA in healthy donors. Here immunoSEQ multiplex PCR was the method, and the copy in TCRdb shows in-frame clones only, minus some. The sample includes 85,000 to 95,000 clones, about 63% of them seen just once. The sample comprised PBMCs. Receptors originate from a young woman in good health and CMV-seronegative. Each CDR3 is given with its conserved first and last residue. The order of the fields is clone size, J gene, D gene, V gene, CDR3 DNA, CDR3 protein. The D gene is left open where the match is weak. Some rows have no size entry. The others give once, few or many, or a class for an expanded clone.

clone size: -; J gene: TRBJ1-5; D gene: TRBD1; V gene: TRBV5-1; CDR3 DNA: TGCGCCAGCCCCCTTGTCTCGGGACAGAATCAGCCCCAGCATTTT; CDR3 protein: CASPLVSGQNQPQHF
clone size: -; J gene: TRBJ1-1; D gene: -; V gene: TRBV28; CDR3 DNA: TGTGCCAGCAGTCCCCTGGGATGGCAGGGTGAAGCTTTCTTT; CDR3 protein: CASSPLGWQGEAFF
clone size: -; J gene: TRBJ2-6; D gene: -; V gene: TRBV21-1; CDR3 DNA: TGTGCCAGCAGCAATTCGGCCCTGCTTCGGGACAGGCGTAAATCTGGGGCCAACGTCCTGACTTTC; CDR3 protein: CASSNSALLRDRRKSGANVLTF
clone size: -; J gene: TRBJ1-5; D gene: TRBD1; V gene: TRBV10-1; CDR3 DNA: TGCGCCAGCAGTGAGCCCACAGGGGGCTCGGATCAGCCCCAGCATTTT; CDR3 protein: CASSEPTGGSDQPQHF
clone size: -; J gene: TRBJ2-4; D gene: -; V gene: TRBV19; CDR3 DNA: TGTGCCAGTAGTATTGGGGCAGGGGAGGGGGCCAAAAACATTCAGTACTTC; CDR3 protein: CASSIGAGEGAKNIQYF
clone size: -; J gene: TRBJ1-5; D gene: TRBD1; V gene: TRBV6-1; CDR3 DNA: TGTGCCAGCAGTGAGCCACCGGGACAGGCCTCCCATCAGCCCCAGCATTTT; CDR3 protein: CASSEPPGQASHQPQHF
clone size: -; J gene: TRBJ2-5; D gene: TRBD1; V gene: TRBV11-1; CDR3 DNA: TGTGCCAGCAGCTTAGGGGACAGGGGAAGCGAAGAGACCCAGTACTTC; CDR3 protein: CASSLGDRGSEETQYF
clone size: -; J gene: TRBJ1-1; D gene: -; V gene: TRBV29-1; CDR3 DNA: TGCAGCGCCGGTTACGAAACTGAAGCTTTCTTT; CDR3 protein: CSAGYETEAFF
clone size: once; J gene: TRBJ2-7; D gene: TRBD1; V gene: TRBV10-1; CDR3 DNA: TGCGCCAGCAGTGAAGGGACAGGAACCAGCGAGCAGTACTTC; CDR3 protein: CASSEGTGTSEQYF
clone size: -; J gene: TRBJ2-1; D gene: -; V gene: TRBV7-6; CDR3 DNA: TGTGCCAGCAGCTTAGTCGCGGGGACGGCCTACAATGAGCAGTTCTTC; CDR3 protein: CASSLVAGTAYNEQFF
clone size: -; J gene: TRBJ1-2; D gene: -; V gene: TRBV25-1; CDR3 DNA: TGTGCCAGCAGTGAAAAAGGGTCAGGGCTGAACTATGGCTACACCTTC; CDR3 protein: CASSEKGSGLNYGYTF
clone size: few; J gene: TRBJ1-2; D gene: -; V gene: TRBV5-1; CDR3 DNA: TGCGCCAGCAGCAACGTCCCGGGGGACTATGGCTACACCTTC; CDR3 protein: CASSNVPGDYGYTF
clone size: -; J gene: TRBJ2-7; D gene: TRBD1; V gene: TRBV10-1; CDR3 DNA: TGCGCCAGCAGCGACGCCATTCGGGACAGGGGCTACGAGCAGTACTTC; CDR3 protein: CASSDAIRDRGYEQYF
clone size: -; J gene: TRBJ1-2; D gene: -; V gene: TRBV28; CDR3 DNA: TGTGCCAGCAGTGTTAGCGGCTCAGGGTCCCTGAGGTATGGCTACACCTTC; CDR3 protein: CASSVSGSGSLRYGYTF
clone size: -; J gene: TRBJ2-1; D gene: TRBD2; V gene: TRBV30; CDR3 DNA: TGTGCCTGCGATCGACTAGCGGGAGGCCCTTTTGGTGAGCAGTTCTTC; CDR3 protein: CACDRLAGGPFGEQFF
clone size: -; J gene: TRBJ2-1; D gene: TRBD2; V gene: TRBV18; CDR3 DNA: TGTGCCAGCTCACCACAGGGACTAGCGAATGAGCAGTTCTTC; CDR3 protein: CASSPQGLANEQFF
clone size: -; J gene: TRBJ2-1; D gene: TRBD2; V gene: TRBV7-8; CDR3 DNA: TGTGCCAGCAGCTCCCGGGGGACTAGCGGGGGGGCTAATGAGCAGTTCTTC; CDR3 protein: CASSSRGTSGGANEQFF
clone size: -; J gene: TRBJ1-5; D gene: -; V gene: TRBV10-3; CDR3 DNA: TGTGCCATCAGTGAGGGCGGCTATAGCAATCAGCCCCAGCATTTT; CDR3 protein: CAISEGGYSNQPQHF
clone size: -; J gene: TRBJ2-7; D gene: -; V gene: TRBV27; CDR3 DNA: TGTGCCAGCCGACCCTGGGGAGACTCGACCGCCTACGAGCAGTACTTC; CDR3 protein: CASRPWGDSTAYEQYF
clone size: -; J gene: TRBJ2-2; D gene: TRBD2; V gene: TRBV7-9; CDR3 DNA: TGTGCCAGCAGCCCCCGGACTAGTTCCGGGGAGCTGTTTTTT; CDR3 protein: CASSPRTSSGELFF
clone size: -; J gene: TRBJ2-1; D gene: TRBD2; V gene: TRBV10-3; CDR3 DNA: TGTGCCACCAAAAGACTAGCGAGCTCCTACAATGAGCAGTTCTTC; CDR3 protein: CATKRLASSYNEQFF
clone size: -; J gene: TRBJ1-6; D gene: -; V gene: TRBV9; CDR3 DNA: TGTGCCAGCAGCGCAACTAGCGGGGGGGGTAATTCACCCCTCCACTTT; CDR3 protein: CASSATSGGGNSPLHF
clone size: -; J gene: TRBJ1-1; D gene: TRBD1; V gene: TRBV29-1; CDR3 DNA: TGCAGCGCCAACAGGGGAATGGTGGCTTTCTTT; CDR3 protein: CSANRGMVAFF
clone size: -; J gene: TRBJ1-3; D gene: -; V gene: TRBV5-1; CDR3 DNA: TGCGCCAGCCAGGGCTCTGGAAACACCATATATTTT; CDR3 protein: CASQGSGNTIYF
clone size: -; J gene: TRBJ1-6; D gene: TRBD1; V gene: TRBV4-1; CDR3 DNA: TGCGCCAGCACCGTTGATCTTGGGACAGTGGGATCACCCCTCCACTTT; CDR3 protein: CASTVDLGTVGSPLHF
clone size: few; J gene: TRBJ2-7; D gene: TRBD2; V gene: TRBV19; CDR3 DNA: TGTGCCAGTAGTCGCGGGAGTTTCTACGAGCAGTACTTC; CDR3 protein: CASSRGSFYEQYF
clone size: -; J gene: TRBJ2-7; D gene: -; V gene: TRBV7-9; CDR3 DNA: TGTGCCAGCAGCTCCCAAAGATTAACGGGGGGCCTCGAGCAGTACTTC; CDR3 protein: CASSSQRLTGGLEQYF
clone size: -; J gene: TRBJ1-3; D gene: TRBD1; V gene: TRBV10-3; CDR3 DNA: TGTGCCATCAGTGAGTCGGGGGGAGCGGGACAGGGCTCTGGAAACACCATATATTTT; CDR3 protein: CAISESGGAGQGSGNTIYF
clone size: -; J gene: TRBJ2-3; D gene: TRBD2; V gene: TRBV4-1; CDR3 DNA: TGCGCCAGCAGGCCCTTTATAGCGGGGAGCACAGATACGCAGTATTTT; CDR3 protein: CASRPFIAGSTDTQYF
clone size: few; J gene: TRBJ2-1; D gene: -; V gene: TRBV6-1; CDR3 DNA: TGTGCCAGCAGTGTCTATCCCTCAAACAATGAGCAGTTCTTC; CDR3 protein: CASSVYPSNNEQFF
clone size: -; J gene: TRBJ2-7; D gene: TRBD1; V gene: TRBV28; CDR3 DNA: TGTGCCAGCAGTTTAGGAGGGACAGGGAGCGACGAGCAGTACTTC; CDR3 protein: CASSLGGTGSDEQYF
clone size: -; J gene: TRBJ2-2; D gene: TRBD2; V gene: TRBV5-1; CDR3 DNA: TGCGCCAGCAGCTACGGACTAGCGGGAGGTGCCGGGGAGCTGTTTTTT; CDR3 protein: CASSYGLAGGAGELFF
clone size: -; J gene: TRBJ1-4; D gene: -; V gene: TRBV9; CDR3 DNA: TGTGCCAGCAGCGTATCAGGGGCCCCAACCGAAAAACTGTTTTTT; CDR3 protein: CASSVSGAPTEKLFF
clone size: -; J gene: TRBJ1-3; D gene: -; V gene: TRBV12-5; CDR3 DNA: TGTGCTAGTGAAGCTAGATCCGGAAACACCATATATTTT; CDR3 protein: CASEARSGNTIYF
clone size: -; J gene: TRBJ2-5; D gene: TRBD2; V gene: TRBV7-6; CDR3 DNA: TGTGCCAGCAGCTTAGGGGCGGGACTAGCGGGGTCAGAGACCCAGTACTTC; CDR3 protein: CASSLGAGLAGSETQYF
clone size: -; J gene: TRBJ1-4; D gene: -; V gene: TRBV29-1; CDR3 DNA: TGCAGCGTTGTTGGAGGGCGTGAAAAACTGTTTTTT; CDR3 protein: CSVVGGREKLFF
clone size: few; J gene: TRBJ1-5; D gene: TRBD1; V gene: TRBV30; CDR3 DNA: TGTGCCTGGAGTTACAGGGGTGAGCGGCCCCAGCATTTT; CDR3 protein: CAWSYRGERPQHF